This TCR beta chain was sequenced during a study of blood T cell repertoires in COVID-19. Study overall: Donors in the United States, Italy and Spain gave samples during acute or convalescent COVID-19. In each case, the material was cDNA or gDNA derived from T cells, B-cell-depleted T cells, or PBMCs.

There are 14 residues in the CDR3. CDR1 and CDR2 (germline): MGHRA, YSYEKL. V gave up 3 bases and J gave up 3 bases; unmatched junction bases: 0. As originally analysed: Amplification with reference gene primers provided the estimates of nucleated cell counts. The repertoire was sequenced with immunoSEQ multiplex PCR; TCRdb's copy has only in-frame clones and lacks some. V, J and clone size are taken as reported in that table, and D and trimming were inferred from the DNA itself. This table holds fewer than 110,000 clones, about 86% found once. Worth noting for this clone: The sample holds other DNA sequences that translate to the same CDR3.

Sequencing was performed on peripheral blood. The rearrangement links TRBV4-1 to TRBJ2-1, with 9 bases lining up with TRBD1. This TCR derives from a human donor in a cohort sampled during active COVID-19. This CDR3 reads CASSQGQGYNEQFF. The CDR3 DNA reads TGCGCCAGCAGCCAGGGACAGGGCTACAATGAGCAGTTCTTC.